The 2 T cell receptor beta chains presented below share a single source sample, sequenced in a study of spatial heterogeneity in lung cancer. TCRdb independently ran MiXCR on the 5' RACE reads; one entry per CDR3 protein. Found here are about 75,000 distinct CDR3 sequences, 10% to 15% of them singletons; the top ten hold roughly 7%. As to time point: sample taken at primary tumor resection. Without sorting, whole RNA was sequenced from tumor, nontumor lung or frozen PBMC. The sample consisted of PBMCs, taken at surgery. All receptors come from a male donor with early-stage non-small cell lung cancer.

This clonotype turned up a few times. The chain couples TRBV7-3 to TRBJ2-7; D possibly corresponds to TRBD1 (6 bases). The germline V and J ends were trimmed by 5 bases and 4 bases, with 15 bases remaining between them. This CDR3 spans 14 amino acids. The germline V gene has CDR1 SGHTA and CDR2 FQGTGA. The CDR3 nucleotides are TGTGCCAGCAGCCCTTCAGGGGAACTATACGAGCAGTACTTC. It is translated as CASSPSGELYEQYF.

Only a few counts were recorded for this clonotype. The chain couples TRBV19 to TRBJ2-7, with TRBD1 matching 8 bases. V gave up 6 bases and J gave up 2 bases; unmatched junction bases: 9. Germline CDR1 reads LNHDA; CDR2 reads SQIVND (reference sequence). The CDR3 is made up of 15 amino acids. DNA of the CDR3: TGTGCCAGTAGCCCTAAGGACAGGGAAACCTACGAGCAGTACTTC. It translates to CASSPKDRETYEQYF.